Listed here are 8 T cell receptor beta chains from one sample, sequenced in a study of PD-1 blockade in classical Hodgkin lymphoma. Generated by immunoSEQ multiplex PCR, the TCRdb table keeps only in-frame clones and is missing some. The table lists roughly 60,000 clones, about 89% of them singletons. The time point denotes: cycle 4 day 1 (C4D1), after 6 weeks of nivolumab. Every patient was affected by relapse after autologous stem cell transplantation, while exposure to brentuximab vedotin was not uniform. The sequences come from peripheral blood mononuclear cells (PBMCs), collected before the fourth cycle of nivolumab. Receptors were obtained from a human donor with classical Hodgkin lymphoma.

The chain recombines TRBV5-1 with TRBJ2-7; D gene unclear. V was clipped by 3 bases and J by 1 base, with 8 bases between them. The CDR3 covers 13 residues. Germline values: CDR1 SGHRS, CDR2 YFSETQ. CDR3 loop: CASSSAPSYEQYF. As DNA, the CDR3 is TGCGCCAGCAGCTCGGCTCCGTCCTACGAGCAGTACTTC. Combining the CDR3 with reference TRBV5-1 and TRBJ2-7 gives the whole variable domain KAGVTQTPRYLIKTRGQQVTLSCSPISGHRSVSWYQQTPGQGLQFLFEYFSETQRNKGNFPGRFSGRQFSNSRSEMNVSTLELGDSALYLCASSSAPSYEQYFGPGTRLTVT.

This chain uses TRBV6-1 with TRBJ2-3; D remains ambiguous. Looked up from germline, CDR1 is MNHNS and CDR2 is SASEGT. V dropped 3 bases and J dropped 5 bases, with 15 bases sitting between them. This CDR3 has 15 amino acids. The CDR3 region has the DNA TGTGCCAGCAGTGATGCCTACCGGTCCCGAGATACGCAGTATTTT. This encodes CASSDAYRSRDTQYF.

The rearrangement uses TRBV10-1 and TRBJ2-3, with 7 bases identical to TRBD1. This CDR3 region has 16 residues. CDR1 is WNHNN and CDR2 is SYGVQD in the germline V gene (reference sequence). The V gene end was trimmed by 4 bases and the J gene end by 2 bases; junction bases not matched to a gene: 9. The CDR3 DNA is TGCGCCAGCAGTGTCGCCTTAGGGGGCCCCACAGATACGCAGTATTTT. It specifies CASSVALGGPTDTQYF.

The chain combines TRBV12-5 with TRBJ1-4; D not certain. Germline CDR1 and CDR2: LGHNT and FRNRAP. The V gene lost 2 bases and the J gene lost 8 bases, with 24 bases spanning the gap. This CDR3 region has 18 residues. CDR3: CASGLHRGRSLRGEKLFF. DNA for the CDR3: TGTGCTAGTGGTTTGCATCGGGGAAGGTCCCTTCGGGGAGAAAAACTGTTTTTT.

The CDR3 sequence is CASSYRSRLVNTEAFF. The CDR3 bases are TGTGCCAGCAGTTACCGTTCTAGGTTGGTGAACACTGAAGCTTTCTTT. This sequence joins TRBV6-5 and TRBJ1-1; D gene ambiguous. Germline values: CDR1 MNHEY, CDR2 SVGAGI. This CDR3 has 16 residues. Trimming pared 2 bases from V and 0 bases from J, leaving 13 bases between.

This clone was found once. The chain carries TRBV19 and TRBJ2-3; D not certain. The CDR3 is 13 amino acids. CDR1 and CDR2 from the germline V gene are LNHDA and SQIVND (reference sequence). V was shortened by 8 bases and J by 2 bases, with 11 bases between the two germline ends. In nucleotides, the CDR3 is TGTGCCAGTTCGCAGGTTTTCACAGATACGCAGTATTTT. It translates to CASSQVFTDTQYF.

The chain carries TRBV18 and TRBJ1-1, with D hard to call. Germline CDR1 and CDR2: KGHSH and LQKENI. The V end was cut by 0 bases, the J end by 1 base, with 6 bases between. The CDR3 consists of 14 residues. CDR3 loop: CASSPPSRNTEAFF. As DNA, the CDR3 is TGTGCCAGCTCACCACCATCCAGGAACACTGAAGCTTTCTTT.

The CDR3 coding sequence is TGTGCCAGCAGCTTAAATCCGGGGGGCGGATTGGACACTGAAGCTTTCTTT. The encoded protein is CASSLNPGGGLDTEAFF. The chain employs TRBV7-9 and TRBJ1-1; TRBD1 might be the D (6 bases). The CDR3 is made up of 17 amino acids. V was clipped by 2 bases and J by 3 bases, with 19 bases between them. The germline CDR1 and CDR2 sequences are SEHNR and FQNEAQ (reference sequence).